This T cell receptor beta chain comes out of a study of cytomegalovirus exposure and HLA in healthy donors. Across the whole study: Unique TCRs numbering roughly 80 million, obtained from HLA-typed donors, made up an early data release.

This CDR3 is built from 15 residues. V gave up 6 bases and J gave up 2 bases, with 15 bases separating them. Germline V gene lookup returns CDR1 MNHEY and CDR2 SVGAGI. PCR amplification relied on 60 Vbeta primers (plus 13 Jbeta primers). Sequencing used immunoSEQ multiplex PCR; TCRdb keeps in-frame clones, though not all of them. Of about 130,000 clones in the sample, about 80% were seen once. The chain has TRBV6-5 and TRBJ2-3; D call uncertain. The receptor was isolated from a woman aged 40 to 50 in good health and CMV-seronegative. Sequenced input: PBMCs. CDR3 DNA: TGTGCCAGCAGCCCCCGCGGCACCGCCACAGATACGCAGTATTTT. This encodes CASSPRGTATDTQYF.